This is a list of T cell receptor beta chains from one sample in a study of blood T cell repertoires in COVID-19. This table comes from immunoSEQ multiplex PCR, and its TCRdb copy is limited to in-frame clones, with some not included. The table lists about 200,000 clones, around 84% of them singletons. The sequenced sample was peripheral blood. The receptors originated from a man in his fifties or sixties with acute or convalescent COVID-19. Both conserved end residues are part of each CDR3. D genes are given only for firm matches. Some rows have no size entry. The others give once, few or many, or a class for an expanded clone.

V gene	clone size	J gene	D gene	CDR3 protein	CDR3 DNA
TRBV29-1	NA	TRBJ1-4	NA	CSALPGANEKLFF	TGCAGCGCCCTCCCGGGGGCTAATGAAAAACTGTTTTTT
TRBV5-5	NA	TRBJ1-1	TRBD1	CASSLNPGGHTEAFF	TGTGCCAGCAGCTTGAATCCAGGGGGGCACACTGAAGCTTTCTTT
TRBV6-5	NA	TRBJ2-3	TRBD2	CASSREGGKSDTQYF	TGTGCCAGCTCTCGGGAGGGAGGGAAGTCAGATACGCAGTATTTT
TRBV19	NA	TRBJ1-3	NA	CASIPRTNSGNTIYF	TGTGCCAGTATCCCCAGGACTAACTCTGGAAACACCATATATTTT
TRBV5-4	few	TRBJ1-6	TRBD1	CASSFRTGPASPLHF	TGTGCCAGCAGCTTTCGGACAGGGCCGGCCTCACCCCTCCACTTT
TRBV5-1	NA	TRBJ1-4	TRBD1	CASSTAGTGGLFF	TGCGCCAGCAGCACCGCCGGGACAGGGGGACTGTTTTTT
TRBV28	NA	TRBJ1-1	NA	CASSLGLSPGTEAFF	TGTGCCAGCAGTTTGGGACTATCGCCGGGCACTGAAGCTTTCTTT
TRBV19	few	TRBJ1-6	TRBD1	CATTMGQGNSPLHF	TGTGCCACCACCATGGGACAGGGTAATTCACCCCTCCACTTT
TRBV7-8	NA	TRBJ1-1	NA	CASSYRGAYTEAFF	TGTGCCAGCAGTTATCGGGGGGCTTACACTGAAGCTTTCTTT
TRBV25-1	NA	TRBJ2-7	NA	CASSELGRVSGIHEQYF	TGTGCCAGCAGTGAATTAGGAAGGGTGTCAGGGATACACGAGCAGTACTTC
TRBV6-5	NA	TRBJ1-2	NA	CASSYRGAGYTF	TGTGCCAGCAGTTACAGGGGTGCCGGCTACACCTTC
TRBV2	NA	TRBJ1-3	NA	CASSQAGAPGNTIYF	TGTGCCAGCAGTCAAGCAGGGGCCCCTGGAAACACCATATATTTT
TRBV25-1	NA	TRBJ1-4	TRBD1	CASSRDRGMNNEKLFF	TGTGCCAGCAGCCGGGACAGGGGAATGAATAATGAAAAACTGTTTTTT
TRBV6-2/TRBV6-3	once	TRBJ2-7	NA	CASSYRNFRDNTYEQYF	TGTGCCAGCAGTTATCGCAATTTCCGGGACAACACCTACGAGCAGTACTTC
TRBV19	NA	TRBJ1-1	NA	CASRRGPADTEAFF	TGTGCCAGTAGGAGAGGGCCCGCGGACACTGAAGCTTTCTTT
TRBV28	NA	TRBJ2-6	TRBD2	CASTPPGASGSNSGANVLTF	TGTGCCAGCACCCCCCCCGGGGCTAGCGGGTCTAACTCTGGGGCCAACGTCCTGACTTTC
TRBV6-5	few	TRBJ1-2	TRBD1	CASSVGGGRGSGYTF	TGTGCCAGCTCAGTGGGGGGCGGCAGGGGGTCTGGCTACACCTTC
TRBV4-1	NA	TRBJ2-7	TRBD1	CASSLLSQGVSSYEQYF	TGCGCCAGCAGCCTATTAAGTCAGGGGGTGTCTTCCTACGAGCAGTACTTC
TRBV3-1/TRBV3-2	NA	TRBJ1-3	TRBD1	CASSHRDRPSSGNTIYF	TGTGCCAGCAGCCACCGGGACAGGCCAAGCTCTGGAAACACCATATATTTT
TRBV19	NA	TRBJ1-2	NA	CATTRTANYGYTF	TGTGCCACTACGCGAACAGCCAACTATGGCTACACCTTC
TRBV5-1	few	TRBJ1-1	NA	CASSLQTGNTEAFF	TGCGCCAGCAGCCTCCAGACAGGGAACACTGAAGCTTTCTTT
TRBV19	NA	TRBJ1-2	TRBD1	CASSPDRDTPYGYTF	TGTGCCAGTAGTCCCGACAGGGACACCCCCTATGGCTACACCTTC
TRBV4-3	NA	TRBJ2-1	NA	CASSQDGTGYNEQFF	TGCGCCAGCAGCCAAGATGGAACAGGTTACAATGAGCAGTTCTTC
TRBV12-3/TRBV12-4	NA	TRBJ2-1	TRBD2	CASSPRGGQFF	TGTGCCAGCAGCCCTCGGGGGGGGCAGTTCTTC
TRBV10-1	once	TRBJ2-1	TRBD2	CASSPQGTLAGGYNEQFF	TGCGCCAGCAGTCCTCAGGGAACCCTAGCGGGGGGGTACAATGAGCAGTTCTTC
TRBV18	NA	TRBJ1-2	NA	CASSTTGGPYGYTF	TGTGCCAGCTCCACCACGGGGGGCCCATATGGCTACACCTTC